These 10 T cell receptor beta chains share one sample of origin, sequenced in a study of T cells in Graves' hyperthyroidism and ophthalmopathy. What was amplified from RNA transcripts were TCR beta CDR3 regions. First-round RT-PCR with HTBI primers amplified the TCR CDR3 region. TCRdb ran MiXCR on the multiplex PCR reads and lists one entry per CDR3 protein. The table shows about 610,000 distinct CDR3 sequences, with roughly 14% occurring only once. Source material: blood. Source of these receptors: a woman between 35 and 50 years old with Graves' ophthalmopathy.

The rearrangement uses TRBV5-1 and TRBJ1-2; 10 nucleotides match TRBD1. The CDR3 extends over 17 amino acids. CDR1 is SGHRS, CDR2 YFSETQ, per germline. J gave up 2 bases and V 4 bases, and 11 bases lay outside the gene matches. CDR3 amino acids: CASSRRDRGLENYGYTF. The CDR3 DNA reads TGCGCCAGCAGCCGCCGGGACAGGGGATTGGAGAACTATGGCTACACCTTC.

This clonotype appeared many times. V is TRBV24-1 and J is TRBJ1-2; no clear D. The CDR3 is 13 residues long. V gave up 9 bases and J gave up 6 bases, with 16 bases separating them. In germline, CDR1 is KGHDR, CDR2 SFDVKD. CDR3 sequence: CATSPGSRHGYTF. CDR3 bases: TGTGCCACCTCCCCCGGGTCCAGGCATGGCTACACCTTC.

This clonotype was counted ten times or more. The J gene is TRBJ2-7, the V gene TRBV24-1; D tentatively reads TRBD1 or TRBD2 (5 bases each). Germline V CDR1 and CDR2: KGHDR, SFDVKD. The CDR3 consists of 13 residues. Trimming took 11 bases from V and 7 from J, leaving 20 bases between them. CDR3 in DNA: TGTGCCATCGGAGGTCCAGGGTTGAAAGAGCAGTACTTC. Amino acids: CAIGGPGLKEQYF.

This clonotype was detected ten times or more. The chain couples TRBV20-1 to TRBJ2-4, with 7 bases matching TRBD2. From germline, CDR1 is DFQATT and CDR2 SNEGSKA (reference sequence). Trimming took 1 base from V and 5 from J; bases not matched to a gene: 2. CDR3 length: 13 amino acids. For the CDR3, the DNA is TGCAGTGCTAGAGGCCTAGCGGAAAACATTCAGTACTTC. Its translation is CSARGLAENIQYF.

This clonotype was observed at least ten times. V usage is TRBV6-2 or TRBV6-3 and J usage is TRBJ2-7; D call uncertain. CDR3 size: 11 residues. V was shortened by 0 bases and J by 7 bases, with 4 bases between the two germline ends. Germline CDR1 and CDR2: MNHEY and SVGEGT. Here the CDR3 DNA reads TGTGCCAGCAGTTACTCGCAGGAGCAGTACTTC. Its translation: CASSYSQEQYF.

The sample holds many counts of this clonotype. The chain combines TRBV14 with TRBJ1-2; no firm D call. The germline CDR1 and CDR2 sequences are SGHDN and FVKESK. The CDR3 is 12 amino acids. Trimming stripped 5 bases from V and 3 bases from J, with 7 bases between. In nucleotides, the CDR3 is TGTGCCAGCAGCTTACACGACTATGGCTACACCTTC. This gives the protein CASSLHDYGYTF.

This clonotype was observed many times. V gene TRBV28 combines with J gene TRBJ2-2, with 9 nucleotides matching TRBD1. CDR1 is MDHEN, CDR2 SYDVKM, per germline. V was clipped by 8 bases and J by 5 bases; unmatched bases: 6. This CDR3 has 14 amino acids. The CDR3 sequence is CASRLQGATGELFF. CDR3 nucleotides: TGTGCCAGCCGACTACAGGGGGCGACCGGGGAGCTGTTTTTT.

This clonotype was recorded at least ten times. The J gene is TRBJ1-1, the V gene TRBV19; D gene uncertain. Trimming cost V 2 bases and J 3 bases, with 7 bases left between them. Germline V lookup: CDR1 LNHDA, CDR2 SQIVND (reference sequence). The CDR3 extends over 13 amino acids. Here the CDR3 reads CASSIWSDTEAFF. CDR3 coding DNA: TGTGCCAGTAGTATATGGAGCGACACTGAAGCTTTCTTT.

The table lists this clonotype with many counts. The chain has TRBV29-1 and TRBJ2-5, with 7 nucleotides matching TRBD1. V trimming: 4 bases; J trimming: 3 bases; junction bases outside the gene matches: 5. CDR3 length: 13 amino acids. Germline CDR1 SQVTM, CDR2 ANQGSEA. CDR3 DNA sequence: TGCAGCGTTGCAGGACAGGAGGAAGAGACCCAGTACTTC. It translates to CSVAGQEEETQYF.

This clonotype was detected many times. V is TRBV28 and J is TRBJ1-1, with D possibly being TRBD1 (5 bases). This CDR3 spans 16 amino acids. The V gene lost 6 bases and the J gene lost 1 base, with 18 bases spanning the gap. Germline V gene lookup returns CDR1 MDHEN and CDR2 SYDVKM. CDR3 protein: CASSGPRGTGNTEAFF. Written as DNA, the CDR3 is TGTGCCAGCAGCGGACCCCGGGGCACCGGGAACACTGAAGCTTTCTTT. Using reference TRBV28 and TRBJ1-1 for the parts outside the CDR3, the full variable domain is DVKVTQSSRYLVKRTGEKVFLECVQDMDHENMFWYRQDPGLGLRLIYFSYDVKMKEKGDIPEGYSVSREKKERFSLILESASTNQTSMYLCASSGPRGTGNTEAFFGQGTRLTVV.